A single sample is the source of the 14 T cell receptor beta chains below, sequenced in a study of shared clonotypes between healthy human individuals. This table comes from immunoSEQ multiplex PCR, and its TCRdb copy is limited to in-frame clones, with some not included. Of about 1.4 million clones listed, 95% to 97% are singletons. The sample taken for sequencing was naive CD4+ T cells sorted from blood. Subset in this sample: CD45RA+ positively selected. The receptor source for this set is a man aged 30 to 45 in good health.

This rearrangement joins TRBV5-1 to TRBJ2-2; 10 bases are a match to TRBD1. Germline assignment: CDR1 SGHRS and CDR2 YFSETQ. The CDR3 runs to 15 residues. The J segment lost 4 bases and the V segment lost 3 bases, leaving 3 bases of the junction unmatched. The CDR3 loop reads CASSSRDRGTGELFF. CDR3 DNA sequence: TGCGCCAGCAGCTCCCGGGACAGGGGCACCGGGGAGCTGTTTTTT.

CDR3 bases: TGTGCCAGCAGTTCGGGAGGGGGCAGGTTCATGAACACTGAAGCTTTCTTT. Protein product: CASSSGGGRFMNTEAFF. The rearrangement joins TRBV28 to TRBJ1-1; 7 bases line up with TRBD1. The length of the CDR3 is 17 residues. CDR1 MDHEN and CDR2 SYDVKM come from the germline V gene. V was clipped by 4 bases and J by 0 bases; unmatched bases: 11.

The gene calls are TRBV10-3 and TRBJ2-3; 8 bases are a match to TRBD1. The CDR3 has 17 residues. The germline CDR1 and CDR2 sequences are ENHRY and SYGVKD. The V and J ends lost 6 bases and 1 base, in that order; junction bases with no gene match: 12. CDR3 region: CAISRRWQGARTDTQYF. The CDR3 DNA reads TGTGCCATCAGCCGTCGTTGGCAGGGGGCCCGCACAGATACGCAGTATTTT.

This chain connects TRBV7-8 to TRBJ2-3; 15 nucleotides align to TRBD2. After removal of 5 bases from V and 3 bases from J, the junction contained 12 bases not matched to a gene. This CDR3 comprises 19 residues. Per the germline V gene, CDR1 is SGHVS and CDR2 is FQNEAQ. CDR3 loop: CASSPELRGLAGGTDTQYF. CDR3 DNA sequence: TGTGCCAGCAGCCCGGAACTACGGGGACTAGCGGGAGGAACAGATACGCAGTATTTT.

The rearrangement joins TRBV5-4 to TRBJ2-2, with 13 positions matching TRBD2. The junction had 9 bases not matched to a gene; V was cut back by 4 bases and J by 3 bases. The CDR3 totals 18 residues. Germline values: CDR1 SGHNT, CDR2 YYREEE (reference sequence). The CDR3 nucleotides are TGTGCCAGCAGCGGTGTGGGGACTAGCGGGACCTACACCGGGGAGCTGTTTTTT. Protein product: CASSGVGTSGTYTGELFF.

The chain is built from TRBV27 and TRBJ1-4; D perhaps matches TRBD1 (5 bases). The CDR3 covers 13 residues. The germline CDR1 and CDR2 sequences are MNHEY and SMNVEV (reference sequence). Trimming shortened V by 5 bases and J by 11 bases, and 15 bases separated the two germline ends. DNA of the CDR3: TGTGCCAGCAGTCTACTCCGGGGACTCAAACTGTTTTTT. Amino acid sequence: CASSLLRGLKLFF.

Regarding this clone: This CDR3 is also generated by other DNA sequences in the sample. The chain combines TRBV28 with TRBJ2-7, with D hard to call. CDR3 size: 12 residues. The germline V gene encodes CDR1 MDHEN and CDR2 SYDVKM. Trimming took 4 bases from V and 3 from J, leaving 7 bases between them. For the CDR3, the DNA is TGTGCCAGCAGTTCCCCACTCTACGAGCAGTACTTC. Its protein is CASSSPLYEQYF.

CDR3 DNA sequence: TGTGCCAGCAGCCAGCGGACTCCCCACGTATTGAGGGAGACCCAGTACTTC. It yields the protein CASSQRTPHVLRETQYF. V and J are TRBV5-4 and TRBJ2-5; maybe TRBD2 (5 bases). V dropped 4 bases and J dropped 5 bases, with 24 bases sitting between them. CDR1 is SGHNT, CDR2 YYREEE, per germline (reference sequence). There are 17 residues in the CDR3. The full variable domain, rest sourced from reference TRBV5-4 and TRBJ2-5, is ETGVTQSPTHLIKTRGQQVTLRCSSQSGHNTVSWYQQALGQGPQFIFQYYREEENGRGNFPPRFSGLQFPNYSSELNVNALELDDSALYLCASSQRTPHVLRETQYFGPGTRLLVL.

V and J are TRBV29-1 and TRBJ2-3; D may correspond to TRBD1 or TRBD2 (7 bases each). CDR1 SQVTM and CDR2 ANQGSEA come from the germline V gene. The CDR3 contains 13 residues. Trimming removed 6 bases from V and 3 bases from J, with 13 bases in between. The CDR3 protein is CSVRGRVTDTQYF. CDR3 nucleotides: TGCAGCGTCAGGGGGAGGGTAACAGATACGCAGTATTTT.

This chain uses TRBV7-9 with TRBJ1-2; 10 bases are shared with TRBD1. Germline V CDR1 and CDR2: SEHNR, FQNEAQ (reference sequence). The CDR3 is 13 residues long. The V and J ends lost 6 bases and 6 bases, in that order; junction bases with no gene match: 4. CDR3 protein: CASSWTGGDGYTF. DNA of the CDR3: TGTGCCAGCAGTTGGACAGGGGGGGATGGCTACACCTTC.

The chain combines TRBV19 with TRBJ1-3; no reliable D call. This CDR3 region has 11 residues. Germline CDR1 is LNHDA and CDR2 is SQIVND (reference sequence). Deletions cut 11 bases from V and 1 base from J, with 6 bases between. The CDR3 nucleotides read TGTGCCGGGCGATCTGGAAACACCATATATTTT. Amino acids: CAGRSGNTIYF.

CDR3 in DNA: TGTGCCAGCAGTGACTCAGTAGGAGAGACCCAGTACTTC. Amino acids: CASSDSVGETQYF. The V gene is TRBV6-4, the J gene TRBJ2-5; D uncertain. The CDR3 totals 13 residues. Germline V gives CDR1 MRHNA, CDR2 SNTAGT. V was trimmed by 0 bases and J by 4 bases, leaving 6 bases between them.

CDR3 nucleotides: TGCGCCAGCAACGACAGGGGGGTTCCGAACACCGGGGAGCTGTTTTTT. Protein: CASNDRGVPNTGELFF. The chain employs TRBV10-2 and TRBJ2-2, with 9 positions matching TRBD1. The CDR3 sequence is 16 residues long. Per the germline V gene, CDR1 is WSHSY and CDR2 is SAAADI. J was trimmed by 0 bases and V by 7 bases; bases with no gene match: 6.

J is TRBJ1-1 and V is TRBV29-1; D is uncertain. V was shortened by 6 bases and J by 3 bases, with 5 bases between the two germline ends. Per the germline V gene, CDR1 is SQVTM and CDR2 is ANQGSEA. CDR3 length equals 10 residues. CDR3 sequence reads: CSVLDTEAFF. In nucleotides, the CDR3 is TGCAGCGTCCTCGACACTGAAGCTTTCTTT.